Detailed here is one TCR beta chain. Its antigen is unknown. These data come from a study of cytomegalovirus exposure and HLA in healthy donors. Study-wide findings and caveats: Prediction of most subjects' HLA-A and HLA-B alleles by TCR beta sequences was reportedly accurate.

Vbeta (60) and Jbeta (13) primers were used in the PCR. TCRdb keeps only in-frame clones here, not all; method: immunoSEQ multiplex PCR. Seen here are approximately 140,000 clones, about 85% observed once, and the top ten hold approximately 3%. Germline CDR1 is GTSNPN and CDR2 is SVGIG (reference sequence). CDR3 length equals 14 residues. Deletions cut 3 bases from V and 6 bases from J, with 15 bases between. Source material: PBMCs. This TCR was recovered from a female donor in good health and CMV-seronegative. J is TRBJ1-5 and V is TRBV30, with D hard to call. This chain's CDR3 is CAWSPESRGQPQHF. The CDR3 DNA sequence: TGTGCCTGGAGCCCGGAGAGTCGGGGTCAGCCCCAGCATTTT.